This T cell receptor (beta chain) was profiled in a study of a mutant IDH1 vaccine in newly diagnosed glioma. Study as a whole: Treated patients comprised 62.5% males and 37.5% females, mean age approximately 37 years. Study-level points and caveats: A vaccine-induced immune response developed in more than 85% of the patients. Pseudoprogression appeared independent of alterations in top peripheral clonotypes.

Sequencing was performed with immunoSEQ multiplex PCR; in TCRdb, only in-frame clones are kept and a portion is missing. The sample contains about 59,000 clones, 80% to 95% of which appear only once. A word on this clone: Its antigen is undetermined.

The CDR3 consists of 14 residues. Trimming took 6 bases from V and 6 from J, leaving 16 bases between them. The germline V gene has CDR1 ENHRY and CDR2 SYGVKD. Documented time point: baseline, week 1 (first vaccination visit). Regarding treatment: pre-vaccination baseline after standard-of-care therapy. Donors had new WHO grade 3 or 4 IDH1-mutant, ATRX-lost astrocytomas. The sequences come from PBMCs, collected from a glioma patient treated with radiotherapy, temozolomide or both. The gene calls are TRBV10-3 and TRBJ2-3, with D hard to call. The TCR comes from a man over 45 with glioma. The CDR3, as DNA: TGTGCCATCAGCGACCTGTCCCCCAAGGATACGCAGTATTTT. This sequence encodes CAISDLSPKDTQYF.